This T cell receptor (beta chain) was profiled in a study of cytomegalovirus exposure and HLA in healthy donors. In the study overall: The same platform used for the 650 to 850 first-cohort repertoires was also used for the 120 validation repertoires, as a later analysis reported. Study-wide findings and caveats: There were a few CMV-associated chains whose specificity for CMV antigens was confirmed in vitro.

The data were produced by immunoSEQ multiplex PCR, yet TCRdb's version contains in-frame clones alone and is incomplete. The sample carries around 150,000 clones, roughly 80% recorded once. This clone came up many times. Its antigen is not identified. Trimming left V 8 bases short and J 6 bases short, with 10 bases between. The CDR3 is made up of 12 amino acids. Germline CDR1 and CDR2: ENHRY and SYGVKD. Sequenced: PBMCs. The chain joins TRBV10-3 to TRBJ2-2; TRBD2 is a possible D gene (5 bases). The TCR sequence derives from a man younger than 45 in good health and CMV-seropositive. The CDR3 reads CAIEGDAGELFF. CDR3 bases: TGTGCCATCGAGGGAGACGCCGGGGAGCTGTTTTTT.